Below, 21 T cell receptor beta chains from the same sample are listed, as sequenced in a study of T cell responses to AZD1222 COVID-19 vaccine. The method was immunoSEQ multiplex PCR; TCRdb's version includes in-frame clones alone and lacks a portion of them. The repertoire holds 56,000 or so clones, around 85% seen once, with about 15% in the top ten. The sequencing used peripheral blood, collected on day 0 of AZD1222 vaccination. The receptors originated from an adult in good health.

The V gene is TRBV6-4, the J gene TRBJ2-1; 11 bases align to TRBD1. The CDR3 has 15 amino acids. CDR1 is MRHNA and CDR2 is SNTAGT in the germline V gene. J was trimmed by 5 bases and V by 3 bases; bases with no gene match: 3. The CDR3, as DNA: TGTGCCAGCAGTGAAGGGACAGGGGGAGACAATGAGCAGTTCTTC. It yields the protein CASSEGTGGDNEQFF.

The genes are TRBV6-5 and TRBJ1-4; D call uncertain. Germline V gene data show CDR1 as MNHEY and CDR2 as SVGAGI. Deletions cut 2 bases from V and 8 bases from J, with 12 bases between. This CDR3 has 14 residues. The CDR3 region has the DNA TGTGCCAGCAGTTACGGTCTTTCGGACGAAAAACTGTTTTTT. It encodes CASSYGLSDEKLFF.

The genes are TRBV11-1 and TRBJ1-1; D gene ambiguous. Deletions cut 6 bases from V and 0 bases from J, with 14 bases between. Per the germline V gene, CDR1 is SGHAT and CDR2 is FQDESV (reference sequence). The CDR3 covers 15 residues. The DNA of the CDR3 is TGTGCCAGCAGAGGTAAGGGAATTATGAACACTGAAGCTTTCTTT. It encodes CASRGKGIMNTEAFF.

The CDR3 DNA reads TGTGCCAGCATGGGGGCGCAGAACACCGGGGAGCTGTTTTTT. Its translation: CASMGAQNTGELFF. This chain joins TRBV28 and TRBJ2-2; TRBD1 might be the D (6 bases). Germline V lookup: CDR1 MDHEN, CDR2 SYDVKM. This CDR3 is built from 14 residues. The ends were cut back, 7 bases at V and 1 base at J, with 10 bases in the middle.

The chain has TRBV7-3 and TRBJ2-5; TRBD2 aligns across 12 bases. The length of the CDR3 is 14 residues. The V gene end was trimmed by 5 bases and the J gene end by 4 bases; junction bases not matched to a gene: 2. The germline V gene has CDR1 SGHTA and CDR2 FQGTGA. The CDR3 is CASSPGLAGETQYF. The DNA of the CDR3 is TGTGCCAGCAGCCCGGGACTAGCGGGAGAGACCCAGTACTTC.

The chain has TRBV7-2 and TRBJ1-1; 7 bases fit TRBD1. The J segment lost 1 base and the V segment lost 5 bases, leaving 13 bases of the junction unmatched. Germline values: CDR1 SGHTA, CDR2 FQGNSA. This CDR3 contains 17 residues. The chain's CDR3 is CASSPQPLDRWNTEAFF. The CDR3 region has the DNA TGTGCCAGCAGCCCTCAGCCCTTGGACAGGTGGAACACTGAAGCTTTCTTT.

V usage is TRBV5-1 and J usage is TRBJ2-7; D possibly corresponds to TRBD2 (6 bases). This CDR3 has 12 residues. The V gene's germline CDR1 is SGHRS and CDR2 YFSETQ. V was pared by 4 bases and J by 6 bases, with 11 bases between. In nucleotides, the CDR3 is TGCGCCAGCAGCCGGGAGTTCGGCGAGCAGTACTTC. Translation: CASSREFGEQYF.

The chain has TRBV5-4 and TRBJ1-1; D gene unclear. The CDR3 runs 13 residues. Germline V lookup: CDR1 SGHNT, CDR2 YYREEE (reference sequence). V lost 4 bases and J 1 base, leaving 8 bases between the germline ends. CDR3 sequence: CASSHSRNTEAFF. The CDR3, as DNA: TGTGCCAGCAGCCACTCAAGGAACACTGAAGCTTTCTTT.

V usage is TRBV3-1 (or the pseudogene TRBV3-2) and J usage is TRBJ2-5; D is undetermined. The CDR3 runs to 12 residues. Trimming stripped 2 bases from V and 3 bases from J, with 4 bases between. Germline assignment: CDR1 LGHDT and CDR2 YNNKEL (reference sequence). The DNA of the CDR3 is TGTGCCAGCAGCCAAACAGAAGAGACCCAGTACTTC. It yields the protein CASSQTEETQYF.

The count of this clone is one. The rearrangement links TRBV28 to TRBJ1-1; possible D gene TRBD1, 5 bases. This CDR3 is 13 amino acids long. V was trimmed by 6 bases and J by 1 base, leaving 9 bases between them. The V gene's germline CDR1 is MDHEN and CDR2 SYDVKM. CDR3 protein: CASRGVGNTEAFF. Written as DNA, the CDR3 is TGTGCCAGCAGGGGGGTAGGGAACACTGAAGCTTTCTTT.

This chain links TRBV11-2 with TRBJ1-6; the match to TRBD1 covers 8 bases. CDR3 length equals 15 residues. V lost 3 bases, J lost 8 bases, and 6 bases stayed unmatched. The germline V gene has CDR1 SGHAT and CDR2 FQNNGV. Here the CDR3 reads CASSLRTGKDSPLHF. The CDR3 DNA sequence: TGTGCCAGCAGCTTGAGGACAGGGAAGGATTCACCCCTCCACTTT.

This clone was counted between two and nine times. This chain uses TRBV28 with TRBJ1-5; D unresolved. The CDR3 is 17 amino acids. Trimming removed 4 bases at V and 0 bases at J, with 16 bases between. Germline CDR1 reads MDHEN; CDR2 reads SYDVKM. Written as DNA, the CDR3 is TGTGCCAGCAGTTCCTTCCTCCCTAGGCATAGCAATCAGCCCCAGCATTTT. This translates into CASSSFLPRHSNQPQHF.

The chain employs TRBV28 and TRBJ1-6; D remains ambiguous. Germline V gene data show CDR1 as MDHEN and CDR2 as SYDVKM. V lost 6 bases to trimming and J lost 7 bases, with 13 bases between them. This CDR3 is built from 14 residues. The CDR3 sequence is CASSLTSENSPLHF. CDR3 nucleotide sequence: TGTGCCAGCAGCCTTACCTCCGAGAATTCACCCCTCCACTTT. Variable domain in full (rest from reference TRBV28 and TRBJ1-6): DVKVTQSSRYLVKRTGEKVFLECVQDMDHENMFWYRQDPGLGLRLIYFSYDVKMKEKGDIPEGYSVSREKKERFSLILESASTNQTSMYLCASSLTSENSPLHFGNGTRLTVT.

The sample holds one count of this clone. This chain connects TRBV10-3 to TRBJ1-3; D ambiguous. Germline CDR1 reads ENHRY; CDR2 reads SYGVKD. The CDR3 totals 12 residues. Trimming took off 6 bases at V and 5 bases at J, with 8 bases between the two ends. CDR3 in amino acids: CAIRISRNTIYF. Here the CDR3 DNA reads TGTGCCATCAGGATTTCACGAAACACCATATATTTT.

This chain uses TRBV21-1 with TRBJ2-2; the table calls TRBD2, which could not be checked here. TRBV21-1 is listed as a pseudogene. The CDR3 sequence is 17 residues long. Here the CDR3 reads CASSKCTSGGPTGELFF. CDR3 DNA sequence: TGTGCCAGCAGCAAATGTACTAGCGGGGGACCCACCGGGGAGCTGTTTTTT.

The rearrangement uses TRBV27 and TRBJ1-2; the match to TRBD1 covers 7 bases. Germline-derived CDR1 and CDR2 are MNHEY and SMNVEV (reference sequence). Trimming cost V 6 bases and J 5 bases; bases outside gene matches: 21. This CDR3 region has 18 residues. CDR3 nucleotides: TGTGCCAGCAGCTTCCGGGGCCCCCAGGGGGGTTCGATGTATGGCTACACCTTC. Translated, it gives CASSFRGPQGGSMYGYTF.

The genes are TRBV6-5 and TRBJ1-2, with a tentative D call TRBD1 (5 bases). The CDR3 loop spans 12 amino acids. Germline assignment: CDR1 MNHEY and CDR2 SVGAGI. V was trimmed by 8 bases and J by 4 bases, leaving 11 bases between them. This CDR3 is CASAGDLYGYTF. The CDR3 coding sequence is TGTGCCAGCGCGGGGGACCTCTATGGCTACACCTTC.

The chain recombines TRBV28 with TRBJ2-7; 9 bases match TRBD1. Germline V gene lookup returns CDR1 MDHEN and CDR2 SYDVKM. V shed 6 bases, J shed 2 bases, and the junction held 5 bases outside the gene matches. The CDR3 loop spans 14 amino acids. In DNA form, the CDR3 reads TGTGCCAGCAGAGGCGGGACAGGGACCTACGAGCAGTACTTC. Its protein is CASRGGTGTYEQYF.

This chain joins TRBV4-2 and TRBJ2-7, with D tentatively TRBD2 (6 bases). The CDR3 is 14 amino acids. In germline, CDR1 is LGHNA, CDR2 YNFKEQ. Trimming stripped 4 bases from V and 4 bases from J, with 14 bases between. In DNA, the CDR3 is TGTGCCAGCAGCCCGCCGGGAGTCCAGTACGAGCAGTACTTC. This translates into CASSPPGVQYEQYF.

CDR3 residues: CSVEGRTSEAFF. The CDR3 coding sequence is TGCAGCGTTGAAGGCAGGACATCTGAAGCTTTCTTT. V is TRBV29-1 and J is TRBJ1-1; maybe TRBD1 (5 bases). The germline V and J ends were trimmed by 1 base and 6 bases, with 9 bases remaining between them. The CDR3 sequence is 12 residues long. Germline-derived CDR1 and CDR2 are SQVTM and ANQGSEA.

The DNA of the CDR3 is TGTGCCTGGTCGCGTCGAGAACCCTATACGCGCCAGCATTTT. Residues: CAWSRREPYTRQHF. This chain links TRBV30 with TRBJ1-5, with D uncertain. V was cut by 5 bases and J by 12 bases, with 23 bases left in between. The CDR3 loop spans 14 amino acids. Germline V lookup: CDR1 GTSNPN, CDR2 SVGIG (reference sequence).